The text below deals with one T cell receptor beta chain. Antigen: not known. The ends lost 6 bases at V and 5 bases at J; junction bases unmatched: 14. The CDR3 is made up of 16 amino acids. The germline V gene encodes CDR1 DFQATT and CDR2 SNEGSKA (reference sequence). The data belong to a study of vaccination and CD4 T cells after COVID-19. Study as a whole: The study drew post-COVID samples a median 101 days after diagnosis (range 35 to 161).

Indicated treatment: roughly nine-day PBMC culture with coronavirus spike peptide pools or control peptides (ViraFEST assay). Each of days 3 and 7 saw half the medium replaced by fresh IL-2 medium. With the Oncomine TCR Beta short-read assay, DNA from cultured CD4+ T cells was sequenced. After culture, CD4+ T cells served as the source for genomic DNA extraction. Via MiXCR, TCRdb re-called the PCR reads, giving one row per CDR3 protein. In the table there are more than 15,000 distinct CDR3 sequences, roughly 27% of which are singletons. The source material was cultured CD4+ T cells from blood. The sequence was obtained from a human donor with COVID-19. The V and J genes are TRBV20-1 and TRBJ2-2; TRBD2 agrees at 8 bases. The CDR3 region is CSATPAAGGWTGELFF. The DNA for the CDR3 is TGCAGTGCCACTCCCGCTGCGGGGGGATGGACCGGGGAGCTGTTTTTT.